This section outlines one T cell receptor (beta chain) sequence together with its context. The antigen it binds to is not known. No much larger clone exists at a distance of one base, and base qualities are not known. At the junction V is shortened by 5 bases and J by 10 bases, with 14 bases in between. CDR1 and CDR2 were assigned from the germline V gene as MDHEN and SYDVKM. From its cysteine to its phenylalanine, the CDR3 spans 12 amino acids. Solely the CDR3 DNA is kept, with 36 bases framed from the first base. Healthy HIV-negative adults with no recently reported acute infections or vaccinations were included as donors. All donors were Caucasian adults living in Nashville, Tennessee, USA. Magnetic negative selection was used to enrich CD4+ T cells, after which naive cells were positively selected on CD45RA and the negative fraction became the memory subset. Blood was collected by leukapheresis, and PBMCs were isolated by Ficoll-Histopaque density gradient centrifugation and then cryopreserved in liquid nitrogen vapor phase. Analytical flow cytometry was used to check the purity and quantity of each magnetically sorted T cell population. Each sorted fraction had its genomic DNA isolated and then quantified by UV absorbance on a Nanodrop 2000c.

TCR CDR3 regions were amplified from genomic DNA by multiplex PCR using the deep immunoSEQ assay. For each cell subset, the extracted genomic DNA was distributed evenly across all wells of several immunoSEQ 96-well plates, and each plate served as one replicate. Each replicate PCR for sorted subsets received around 210 ng genomic DNA, equal to 28,000 or so T cell genomes. Purified libraries were quantified with a Qubit 3.0 fluorometer, sized on a Bioanalyzer 2100, and re-quantified with the KAPA Library Quantification kit. A separate single-read 150-cycle Illumina NextSeq 550 flow cell was used to sequence each immunoSEQ 96-well plate. The authors' pipeline ran thus. Because only junctional sequences without quality scores were contained in the immunoSEQ output, filtering matching that applied to full-length reads could not be performed. Sequences were annotated with PyIR, a Python wrapper for IgBLAST v1.9, and V/J genes and CDR3 were assigned using IMGT germline references. Any read was removed if the V/J assignment was weak (E-value above 1e-6), the CDR3 was missing, or the read contained stop codons, out-of-frame junctions, or ambiguous translated residues. V3J clonotypes were defined as sequences sharing an identical inferred V gene, J gene, and CDR3 amino acid sequence. Percentage overlap between repertoires was computed as shared unique clonotypes divided by the size of the smaller repertoire. Richness of each repertoire was evaluated using RTK rarefaction, the Chao1 estimator, and Recon v2.1 estimates of unobserved clonotypes. OLGA was used to compute generation probabilities for all TCRbeta clonotypes that the gDNA method yielded from a few donors. As stored in TCRdb, this immuneACCESS dataset retains in-frame rearrangements with V and J assigned. A fraction of the clones does not appear; measured against another copy, unresolved V genes explain less than half of the discrepancy, and the remainder lacks a known reason. V and J calls and clone size come straight from that table; D and trimming were deduced from the DNA. In this sample the table shows under 2,500,000 clones, 95% of which occur a single time. The ten largest clonotypes hold over 0.1% of the sample.

The data are from a study of shared clonotypes between healthy human individuals (dated by TCRdb to the early 2020s). General notes on the study: Two women and a few men aged 18 to 49 years were included in the cohort. Different laboratories and diverse techniques were used to prepare libraries and sequence TCR repertoires, to increase sequencing depth and limit assay-specific biases. For each donor, CD4 naive and CD4 memory were each run on three plates, CD8 naive on two plates, and CD8 memory on one plate. Blood TCR repertoires of roughly 5 healthy adults were deeply sequenced to estimate repertoire size and the extent of clonotype sharing between individuals. Each donor's leukapheresis produced roughly between about 0.85 and 10 billion PBMCs. Study-level results and caveats: Compared with non-shared clonotypes, clonotypes shared by all four sorted-subset donors had higher generation probabilities. Across a handful of donors, approximately 4.9% of naive CD4, roughly 3.4% of naive CD8, about 2.3% of memory CD4, and under 0.45% of memory CD8 clonotypes were shared. Because the study included only a small number of donors, the genetic and exposure-history diversity represented was limited. Even with the large sequencing depth, rarefaction of the sorted-subset datasets indicated that sequencing was incomplete. Pairwise subsampling indicated that sequencing depth was expected to affect the degree of clonotype sharing among donors. Sampling was restricted to blood, and TCR repertoires in tissue are likely to differ from TCR repertoires in blood. Larger estimated clonotype richness was generally found for naive subsets than for memory subsets.

The sequence came from a man between 18 and 35 years old in good health. Sequencing input: naive CD4+ T cells sorted from blood. The cell subset or site label here, explained by the study, means: CD45RA+ positively selected. The sequence links TRBV28 to TRBJ1-1; the D gene is perhaps TRBD1, from 5 matching bases. The DNA reads TGTGCCAGCAGTACCCCGACAGCCCCAGCTTTCTTT. Its translation is CASSTPTAPAFF.